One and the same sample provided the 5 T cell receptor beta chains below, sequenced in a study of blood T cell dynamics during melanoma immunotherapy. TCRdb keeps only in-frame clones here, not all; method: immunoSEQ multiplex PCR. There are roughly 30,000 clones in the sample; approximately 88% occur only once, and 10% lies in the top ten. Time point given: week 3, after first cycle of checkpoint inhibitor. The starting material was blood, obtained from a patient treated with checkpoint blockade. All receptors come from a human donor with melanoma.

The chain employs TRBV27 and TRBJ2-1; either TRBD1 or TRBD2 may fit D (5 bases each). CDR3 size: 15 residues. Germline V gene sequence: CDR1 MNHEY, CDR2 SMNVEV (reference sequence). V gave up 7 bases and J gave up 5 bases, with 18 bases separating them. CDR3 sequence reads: CASIWGNDPDNEQFF. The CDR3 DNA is TGTGCCAGCATTTGGGGGAATGACCCCGACAATGAGCAGTTCTTC.

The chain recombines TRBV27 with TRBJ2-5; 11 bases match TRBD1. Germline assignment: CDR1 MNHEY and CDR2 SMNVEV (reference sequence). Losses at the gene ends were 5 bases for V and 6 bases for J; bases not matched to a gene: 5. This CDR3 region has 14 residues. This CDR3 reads CASSPGTGGQTQYF. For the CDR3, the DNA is TGTGCCAGCAGTCCAGGGACAGGGGGACAGACCCAGTACTTC.

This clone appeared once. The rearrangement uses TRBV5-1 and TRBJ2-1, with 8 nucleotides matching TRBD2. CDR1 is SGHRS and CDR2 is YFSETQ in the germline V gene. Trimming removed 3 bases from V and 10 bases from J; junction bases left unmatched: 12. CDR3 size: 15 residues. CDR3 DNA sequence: TGCGCCAGCAGCTCTCCGGGACTAGTCTCCTCAGAGCAGTTCTTC. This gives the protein CASSSPGLVSSEQFF.

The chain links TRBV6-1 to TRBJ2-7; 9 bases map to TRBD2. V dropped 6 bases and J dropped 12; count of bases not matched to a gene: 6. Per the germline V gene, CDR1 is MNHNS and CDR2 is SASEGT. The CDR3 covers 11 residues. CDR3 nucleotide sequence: TGTGCCAGCAGAGACTGGACTAGCGCGTACTTC. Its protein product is CASRDWTSAYF.

The CDR3 is CASRRTNPGFFSEAFF. The CDR3 DNA follows: TGTGCCAGCAGGCGAACGAACCCAGGGTTCTTTTCTGAAGCTTTCTTT. The gene calls are TRBV7-2 and TRBJ1-1, with a weak D call TRBD1 (5 bases). Germline V gene lookup returns CDR1 SGHTA and CDR2 FQGNSA. Trimming removed 6 bases at V and 6 bases at J, with 23 bases between. This CDR3 is built from 16 residues. Variable domain in full (rest from reference TRBV7-2 and TRBJ1-1): GAGVSQSPSNKVTEKGKDVELRCDPISGHTALYWYRQSLGQGLEFLIYFQGNSAPDKSGLPSDRFSAERTGGSVSTLTIQRTQQEDSAVYLCASRRTNPGFFSEAFFGQGTRLTVV.